This T cell receptor (beta chain) was recovered during a study of response to subunit inactivated influenza vaccine. Regarding the study as a whole: Authors suggested each seasonal influenza vaccination recruits few new T cells.

MiXCR, run by TCRdb on the RT-PCR reads, gives a single entry per CDR3 protein. Of around 200,000 distinct CDR3 sequences in the sample, around 9% were seen once. Trimming removed 0 bases from V and 9 bases from J, with 9 bases in between. The V gene's germline CDR1 is LGHNA and CDR2 YNFKEQ. This CDR3 is 13 amino acids long. This clonotype was seen only a few times. Antigen specificity is unknown. The gene calls are TRBV4-2 and TRBJ1-5; D unclear. This clonotype was sampled from a man in his fifties who received an inactivated influenza vaccine. The sequencing used non-naive T cells sorted from PBMCs, collected on the day of vaccination. Here the CDR3 DNA reads TGTGCCAGCAGCCAAGATCTCGTGAGGCCCCAGCATTTT. Translated, it gives CASSQDLVRPQHF.